The 28 T cell receptor beta chains presented below share a single source sample, sequenced in a study of human T cells and chemical hapten exposure. Time point in this sample: patch test 1, 2 weeks after DPC sensitization. Regarding treatment: therapeutic diphenylcyclopropenone sensitization with weekly scalp DPC. TCRdb fed the RACE reads into MiXCR, producing one record per CDR3 protein. There are about 360,000 distinct CDR3 sequences in the sample; 5.5% to 8% occur only once, and 7.5% to 9% lies in the top ten. Sample: whole blood, taken in connection with sensitization to the hapten diphenylcyclopropenone (DPC). The source of these receptors is a woman aged 18-29 years with alopecia areata. Some clones in this sample may be carry-over from other donors' samples.

This clonotype was seen a handful of times. The gene calls are TRBV2 and TRBJ1-5, with 12 bases aligning to TRBD1. Germline CDR1 SNHLY, CDR2 FYNNEI. The CDR3 runs to 15 residues. With V trimmed by 4 bases and J by 6 bases, 4 bases remained unmatched. The CDR3 DNA follows: TGTGCCAGCAGTGTAGGGGGACAGGGGGCTCAGCCCCAGCATTTT. It yields the protein CASSVGGQGAQPQHF. The whole variable domain, remainder taken from reference TRBV2 and TRBJ1-5, is EPEVTQTPSHQVTQMGQEVILRCVPISNHLYFYWYRQILGQKVEFLVSFYNNEISEKSEIFDDQFSVERPDGSNFTLKIRSTKLEDSAMYFCASSVGGQGAQPQHFGDGTRLSIL.

The table lists this clonotype with a few counts. The chain is built from TRBV6-6 and TRBJ2-3; D might be TRBD2 (6 bases). The ends were cut back, 6 bases at V and 2 bases at J, with 18 bases in the middle. Germline V gene lookup returns CDR1 MNHNY and CDR2 SVGAGI (reference sequence). The CDR3 runs 16 residues. The CDR3 region is CASSSTRGGATDTQYF. The DNA for the CDR3 is TGTGCCAGCAGCTCCACTAGAGGAGGGGCCACAGATACGCAGTATTTT.

The chain carries TRBV7-2 and TRBJ2-2, with TRBD1 identical over 8 bases. The CDR3 is made up of 14 amino acids. After removal of 5 bases from V and 4 bases from J, the junction contained 3 bases not matched to a gene. Germline CDR1 and CDR2: SGHTA and FQGNSA. The CDR3 nucleotides are TGTGCCAGCAGCCGACAGGGGCCCACCGGGGAGCTGTTTTTT. Amino acids: CASSRQGPTGELFF.

This clonotype was picked up a small number of times. The chain carries TRBV21-1 and TRBJ1-3; the D segment call TRBD1 is taken from the table without a DNA check. TRBV21-1 is noted as a pseudogene. The CDR3 covers 16 residues. The CDR3 reads CASSKMRGSLENTIYF. The CDR3 DNA follows: TGTGCCAGCAGCAAAATGAGGGGCTCTCTGGAAAACACCATATATTTT.

V is TRBV4-2 and J is TRBJ1-5; unclear D gene. The CDR3 is made up of 16 amino acids. Trimming removed 0 bases at V and 3 bases at J, with 12 bases between. Germline CDR1 and CDR2: LGHNA and YNFKEQ. The CDR3 DNA follows: TGTGCCAGCAGCCAAGAGTCGACTGAGGACAATCAGCCCCAGCATTTT. Its translation: CASSQESTEDNQPQHF.

The chain is built from TRBV29-1 and TRBJ2-5; D is possibly TRBD1 (6 bases). The CDR3 has 15 amino acids. Germline lookup yields CDR1 SQVTM and CDR2 ANQGSEA. V dropped 1 base and J dropped 5 bases, with 17 bases sitting between them. CDR3 loop: CSVEVSGESEETQYF. CDR3 DNA: TGCAGCGTTGAAGTGTCAGGGGAGTCGGAGGAGACCCAGTACTTC.

This clonotype was counted between two and nine times. CDR3 nucleotides: TGTGCCAGCAGGGCAGGTAACACTGAAGCTTTCTTT. Its translation is CASRAGNTEAFF. The V and J genes are TRBV6-5 and TRBJ1-1; D call uncertain. CDR1 is MNHEY, CDR2 SVGAGI, per germline. Trimming left V 6 bases short and J 2 bases short, with 7 bases between. The CDR3 runs 12 residues.

The table lists this clonotype with a few counts. The V call is TRBV2, the J call TRBJ1-3, with unresolved D. There are 15 residues in the CDR3. The V gene's germline CDR1 is SNHLY and CDR2 FYNNEI. The germline V and J ends were trimmed by 6 bases and 0 bases, with 12 bases remaining between them. CDR3 loop: CASSRGRGSGNTIYF. The CDR3 DNA reads as TGTGCCAGCAGCCGAGGACGGGGCTCTGGAAACACCATATATTTT.

This clonotype was recorded many times. The chain carries TRBV29-1 and TRBJ2-3; 9 bases agree with TRBD2. Losses at the gene ends were 6 bases for V and 3 bases for J; bases not matched to a gene: 10. There are 15 residues in the CDR3. CDR1 is SQVTM and CDR2 is ANQGSEA in the germline V gene. The CDR3 DNA sequence: TGCAGCGTCGCCTATAGCGGGGGCCAAACAGATACGCAGTATTTT. This translates into CSVAYSGGQTDTQYF.

The chain combines TRBV9 with TRBJ2-3, with TRBD2 identical over 9 bases. This CDR3 spans 17 amino acids. Unmatched junction bases numbered 7, after V lost 0 bases and J lost 2 bases. Germline loops: CDR1 SGDLS, CDR2 YYNGEE. The CDR3 sequence is CASSVAETSGSTDTQYF. CDR3 coding DNA: TGTGCCAGCAGCGTAGCGGAAACTAGCGGGTCCACAGATACGCAGTATTTT. The full variable domain, completed using reference TRBV9 and TRBJ2-3, is DSGVTQTPKHLITATGQRVTLRCSPRSGDLSVYWYQQSLDQGLQFLIQYYNGEERAKGNILERFSAQQFPDLHSELNLSSLELGDSALYFCASSVAETSGSTDTQYFGPGTRLTVL.

This clonotype was detected only a few times. DNA for the CDR3: TGTGCCAGCAGTCTTCGATCCTACGGGGGGAATCAGCCCCAGCATTTT. It specifies CASSLRSYGGNQPQHF. The chain is built from TRBV28 and TRBJ1-5, with D perhaps matching TRBD1 (5 bases). Germline CDR1 is MDHEN and CDR2 is SYDVKM. The CDR3 sequence is 16 residues long. Trimming left V 5 bases short and J 4 bases short, with 18 bases between.

This clonotype was observed many times. The chain links TRBV7-9 to TRBJ1-6, with D maybe TRBD1 (6 bases). CDR1 is SEHNR, CDR2 FQNEAQ, per germline (reference sequence). Deletions cut 0 bases from V and 6 bases from J, with 9 bases between. The CDR3 is 15 residues long. Here the CDR3 reads CASSLAGGGNSPLHF. The CDR3 DNA is TGTGCCAGCAGCTTAGCTGGGGGCGGTAATTCACCCCTCCACTTT.

The gene calls are TRBV6-2 or TRBV6-3 and TRBJ2-3, with 11 nucleotides matching TRBD2. CDR1 MNHEY and CDR2 SVGEGT come from the germline V gene. The CDR3 spans 20 residues. J gave up 1 base and V 5 bases, and 17 bases lay outside the gene matches. The CDR3 region is CASSPLGLAGTSWGTDTQYF. CDR3 bases: TGTGCCAGCAGTCCCCTCGGACTAGCGGGCACCTCCTGGGGCACAGATACGCAGTATTTT.

J is TRBJ1-6 and V is TRBV6-5; possibly TRBD1 for D (5 bases). Germline V gene data show CDR1 as MNHEY and CDR2 as SVGAGI. The V end lost 7 bases, the J end lost 7 bases, and 11 bases lay between the germline ends. The CDR3 consists of 13 residues. The DNA for the CDR3 is TGTGCCAGCACTTTTGGACAAAATTCACCCCTCCACTTT. This codes for CASTFGQNSPLHF.

The chain combines TRBV7-2 with TRBJ1-1; D may be TRBD1 (5 bases). Germline V gene lookup returns CDR1 SGHTA and CDR2 FQGNSA. The CDR3 is made up of 13 amino acids. Trimming left V 5 bases short and J 6 bases short, with 13 bases between. The CDR3 reads CASSPYTGPEAFF. The CDR3 DNA reads TGTGCCAGCAGCCCATATACGGGACCTGAAGCTTTCTTT.

This clonotype was observed at least ten times. The chain links TRBV6-1 to TRBJ2-3; 13 nucleotides match TRBD2. Losses at the gene ends were 4 bases for V and 4 bases for J; bases not matched to a gene: 2. Germline V lookup: CDR1 MNHNS, CDR2 SASEGT. CDR3 length: 15 residues. The CDR3 coding sequence is TGTGCCAGCAGTGTACTAGCGGGGGGGCCAGATACGCAGTATTTT. Translation: CASSVLAGGPDTQYF.

This clonotype showed up just a few times. The V gene is TRBV10-3, the J gene TRBJ1-2; 9 nucleotides agree with TRBD1. CDR3 length: 12 residues. Per germline, CDR1 ENHRY and CDR2 SYGVKD. J lost 8 bases, V lost 5 bases, and 3 bases had no gene match. This CDR3 reads CAISRQGDGYTF. Written as DNA, the CDR3 is TGTGCCATCAGTCGACAGGGGGACGGCTACACCTTC.

This clonotype was seen a handful of times. This may be a read error, as it is one base from a much larger clone. This chain links TRBV7-2 with TRBJ1-5; D is uncertain. Germline assignment: CDR1 SGHTA and CDR2 FQGNSA. The CDR3 length is 13 residues. Trimming took 3 bases from V and 0 from J, leaving 3 bases between them. CDR3 region: CASSFDSNQPQHF. CDR3 sequence (DNA): TGTGCCAGCAGCTTCGATAGCAATCAGCCCCAGCATTTT.

This clonotype was observed at least ten times. The chain combines TRBV5-1 with TRBJ2-6; D gene unclear. The CDR3 has 15 amino acids. The V end was cut by 1 base, the J end by 0 bases, with 5 bases between. CDR1 is SGHRS, CDR2 YFSETQ, per germline. DNA of the CDR3: TGCGCCAGCAGCTTGCCTGGCTCTGGGGCCAACGTCCTGACTTTC. It encodes CASSLPGSGANVLTF.

This clonotype was detected many times. The genes are TRBV7-2 and TRBJ2-6; 8 bases match TRBD1. V lost 1 base, J lost 0 bases, and 5 bases stayed unmatched. Germline V gene sequence: CDR1 SGHTA, CDR2 FQGNSA. The CDR3 covers 18 residues. DNA for the CDR3: TGTGCCAGCAGCTTAGTTTGGACAGGGAGCTCTGGGGCCAACGTCCTGACTTTC. Protein sequence: CASSLVWTGSSGANVLTF.

The table lists this clonotype with many counts. The chain links TRBV2 to TRBJ2-3, with TRBD2 matching over 12 bases. V was clipped by 3 bases and J by 8 bases; unmatched bases: 6. The CDR3 totals 15 residues. CDR1 SNHLY and CDR2 FYNNEI come from the germline V gene. CDR3 sequence (DNA): TGTGCCAGCAGTGAGGGGCTAGCGGGGGGGCGTACGCAGTATTTT. This codes for CASSEGLAGGRTQYF.

This clonotype has at least ten counts. The chain has TRBV29-1 and TRBJ2-6; D remains ambiguous. Germline V CDR1 and CDR2: SQVTM, ANQGSEA. CDR3 size: 13 residues. V shed 4 bases and J shed 4 bases, with 8 bases lying between them. CDR3 sequence: CSVGEGGANVLTF. CDR3 nucleotide sequence: TGCAGCGTTGGCGAAGGGGGGGCCAACGTCCTGACTTTC. The full variable domain, completed using reference TRBV29-1 and TRBJ2-6, is SAVISQKPSRDICQRGTSLTIQCQVDSQVTMMFWYRQQPGQSLTLIATANQGSEATYESGFVIDKFPISRPNLTFSTLTVSNMSPEDSSIYLCSVGEGGANVLTFGAGSRLTVL.

The sample holds many counts of this clonotype. CDR3 sequence reads: CASSFHWVRANEQFF. CDR3 bases: TGTGCCAGCAGCTTTCATTGGGTACGCGCAAATGAGCAGTTCTTC. V gene TRBV7-2 combines with J gene TRBJ2-1; D ambiguous. CDR3 size: 15 residues. V was trimmed by 3 bases and J by 7 bases, leaving 16 bases between them. Germline V lookup: CDR1 SGHTA, CDR2 FQGNSA.

Ten or more counts support this clonotype. The chain joins TRBV5-6 to TRBJ1-5; no definite D call. The CDR3 is 14 amino acids. From germline, CDR1 is SGHDT and CDR2 YYEEEE. With 1 base removed from V and 0 bases from J, the gap between germline ends came to 5 bases. The CDR3 is CASSLKYSNQPQHF. CDR3 DNA sequence: TGTGCCAGCAGCTTGAAGTATAGCAATCAGCCCCAGCATTTT. Drawing the rest from reference TRBV5-6 and TRBJ1-5, the complete variable domain is DAGVTQSPTHLIKTRGQQVTLRCSPKSGHDTVSWYQQALGQGPQFIFQYYEEEERQRGNFPDRFSGHQFPNYSSELNVNALLLGDSALYLCASSLKYSNQPQHFGDGTRLSIL.

The chain recombines TRBV6-2 or TRBV6-3 with TRBJ1-5; no firm D call. The germline V gene has CDR1 MNHEY and CDR2 SVGEGT. V gave up 8 bases and J gave up 3 bases, with 11 bases separating them. The CDR3 length is 13 residues. CDR3: CASSRNDNQPQHF. The DNA for the CDR3 is TGTGCCAGCTCCAGGAATGACAATCAGCCCCAGCATTTT.

This clonotype was counted between two and nine times. V gene TRBV5-1 combines with J gene TRBJ2-1; D call uncertain. There are 12 residues in the CDR3. CDR1 is SGHRS and CDR2 is YFSETQ in the germline V gene. In nucleotides, the CDR3 is TGCGCGACGTCTAGCTCCTACAATGAGCAGTTCTTC. As protein: CATSSSYNEQFF.

V and J are TRBV9 and TRBJ1-2; TRBD1 might be the D (6 bases). V was trimmed by 0 bases and J by 7 bases, leaving 13 bases between them. The germline gives CDR1 SGDLS, CDR2 YYNGEE. This CDR3 has 14 residues. This chain's CDR3 is CASSVDGGQRGYTF. The CDR3 DNA is TGTGCCAGCAGCGTAGACGGGGGGCAGCGTGGCTACACCTTC.

This clonotype occurred a few times. This chain uses TRBV6-5 with TRBJ2-3; 10 nucleotides match TRBD2. This CDR3 contains 21 residues. Germline V gene data show CDR1 as MNHEY and CDR2 as SVGAGI. After removal of 2 bases from V and 2 bases from J, the junction contained 19 bases not matched to a gene. The CDR3 DNA reads TGTGCCAGCAGTTACCACCCCGGGACTAGCGACGTCGGAACCCCCACAGATACGCAGTATTTT. The encoded protein is CASSYHPGTSDVGTPTDTQYF.